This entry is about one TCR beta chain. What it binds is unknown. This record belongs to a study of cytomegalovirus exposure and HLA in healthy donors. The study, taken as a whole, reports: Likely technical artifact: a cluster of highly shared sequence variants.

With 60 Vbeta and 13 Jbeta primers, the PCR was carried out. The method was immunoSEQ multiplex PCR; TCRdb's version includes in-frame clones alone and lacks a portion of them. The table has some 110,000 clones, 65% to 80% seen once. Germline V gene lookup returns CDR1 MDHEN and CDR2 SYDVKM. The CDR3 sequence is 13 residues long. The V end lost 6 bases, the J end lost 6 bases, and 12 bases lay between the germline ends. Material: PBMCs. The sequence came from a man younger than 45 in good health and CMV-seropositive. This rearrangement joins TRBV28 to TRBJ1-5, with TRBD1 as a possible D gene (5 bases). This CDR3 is CASRGEGTQPQHF. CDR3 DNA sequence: TGTGCCAGCAGGGGGGAGGGGACTCAGCCCCAGCATTTT.